Listed here are 19 T cell receptor beta chains from one sample, sequenced in a study of STAT5B mutations in CD4+ large granular lymphocyte leukemia. Generated by immunoSEQ multiplex PCR, the TCRdb table keeps only in-frame clones and is missing some. The sample has about 22,000 clones, roughly 87% seen once; the top ten hold under 10%. The sequencing sample was made of CD4+ T cells from blood buffy coats. These receptors were collected from a human donor in good health.

V and J are TRBV18 and TRBJ2-3; TRBD1 matches 8 bases. Germline V gene data show CDR1 as KGHSH and CDR2 as LQKENI. The CDR3 is made up of 15 amino acids. Germline trimming cut 3 bases from V and 5 bases from J; bases unmatched to any gene: 7. CDR3 in amino acids: CASSPSAGGVDTQYF. The CDR3 region has the DNA TGTGCCAGCTCACCCAGTGCAGGGGGCGTAGATACGCAGTATTTT.

This chain uses TRBV5-3 with TRBJ2-7, with 8 bases lining up with TRBD1. TRBV5-3 is given ORF status, its function remaining uncertain. V gave up 5 bases and J gave up 5 bases; unmatched junction bases: 9. This CDR3 has 14 amino acids. CDR3 coding DNA: TGTGCCAGAAGGTACGACAGGGGCGGCCACGAGCAGTACTTC. It specifies CARRYDRGGHEQYF.

The rearrangement links TRBV5-1 to TRBJ2-3; 7 positions match TRBD1. Looked up from germline, CDR1 is SGHRS and CDR2 is YFSETQ. After removal of 4 bases from V and 1 base from J, the junction contained 6 bases not matched to a gene. This CDR3 has 15 residues. The CDR3 spells CASSPRDRGTDTQYF. In DNA, the CDR3 is TGCGCCAGCAGCCCCCGGGACAGAGGCACAGATACGCAGTATTTT.

The chain is built from TRBV11-3 and TRBJ2-3, with D possibly matching TRBD1 (5 bases). Trimming shortened V by 3 bases and J by 4 bases, and 14 bases separated the two germline ends. Germline loops: CDR1 SGHNT, CDR2 YENEEA. The CDR3 consists of 15 residues. DNA for the CDR3: TGTGCCAGCAGCTTCAGGGCGTCGGGTTCAGATACGCAGTATTTT. It codes for CASSFRASGSDTQYF.

The V call is TRBV30, the J call TRBJ2-5; maybe TRBD2 (7 bases). V lost 7 bases, J lost 5 bases, and 20 bases lay in between. The CDR3 has 14 amino acids. The germline CDR1 and CDR2 sequences are GTSNPN and SVGIG (reference sequence). CDR3 protein: CAYGEGGAYETQYF. CDR3 coding DNA: TGTGCCTACGGTGAGGGGGGGGCCTATGAGACCCAGTACTTC.

This chain connects TRBV10-2 to TRBJ2-7; D remains ambiguous. Germline loops: CDR1 WSHSY, CDR2 SAAADI. The CDR3 is made up of 15 amino acids. The V and J ends lost 6 bases and 0 bases respectively, with 15 bases between them. CDR3 in amino acids: CASSDLRRSSYEQYF. DNA of the CDR3: TGCGCCAGCAGCGACTTAAGGCGGAGCTCCTACGAGCAGTACTTC.

V usage is TRBV5-5 and J usage is TRBJ2-1; TRBD2 aligns across 7 bases. J gave up 4 bases and V 4 bases, and 5 bases lay outside the gene matches. CDR3 length: 14 residues. Looked up from germline, CDR1 is SGHKS and CDR2 is YYEKEE (reference sequence). The CDR3: CASSGGGFYNEQFF. CDR3 sequence (DNA): TGTGCCAGCAGCGGGGGGGGTTTTTACAATGAGCAGTTCTTC. Drawing the rest from reference TRBV5-5 and TRBJ2-1, the complete variable domain is DAGVTQSPTHLIKTRGQQVTLRCSPISGHKSVSWYQQVLGQGPQFIFQYYEKEERGRGNFPDRFSARQFPNYSSELNVNALLLGDSALYLCASSGGGFYNEQFFGPGTRLTVL.

This rearrangement joins TRBV28 to TRBJ2-1, with TRBD2 matching over 7 bases. The CDR3 is 15 amino acids. The germline gives CDR1 MDHEN, CDR2 SYDVKM. Losses at the gene ends were 11 bases for V and 4 bases for J; bases not matched to a gene: 14. The CDR3 loop is CASYPGRELYNEQFF. In DNA, the CDR3 is TGTGCCTCCTACCCTGGGCGGGAGCTTTACAATGAGCAGTTCTTC. Supplemented by reference TRBV28 and TRBJ2-1, the full variable domain reads DVKVTQSSRYLVKRTGEKVFLECVQDMDHENMFWYRQDPGLGLRLIYFSYDVKMKEKGDIPEGYSVSREKKERFSLILESASTNQTSMYLCASYPGRELYNEQFFGPGTRLTVL.

This chain connects TRBV18 to TRBJ2-1, with 9 bases lining up with TRBD2. Per germline, CDR1 KGHSH and CDR2 LQKENI. This CDR3 is 16 amino acids long. The junction had 7 bases not matched to a gene; V was cut back by 0 bases and J by 7 bases. CDR3 nucleotide sequence: TGTGCCAGCTCACCACCGGTGCGGGGGGGCCTGAATGAGCAGTTCTTC. Translating gives CASSPPVRGGLNEQFF.

The CDR3 DNA is TGTGCCAGCAGTTACGCGCGACTAGCGGAACCATACGAGCAGTACTTC. Translating gives CASSYARLAEPYEQYF. The J gene is TRBJ2-7, the V gene TRBV6-5, with TRBD2 matching over 9 bases. Germline V lookup: CDR1 MNHEY, CDR2 SVGAGI. J lost 4 bases, V lost 2 bases, and 9 bases had no gene match. This CDR3 has 16 residues.

This clone was observed once. The rearrangement links TRBV7-2 to TRBJ2-3, with D perhaps TRBD2 (5 bases). Germline V gene data show CDR1 as SGHTA and CDR2 as FQGNSA. Trimming took off 0 bases at V and 4 bases at J, with 11 bases between the two ends. This CDR3 is built from 15 residues. As DNA, the CDR3 is TGTGCCAGCAGCTTAGCTACGGGGATCCCAGATACGCAGTATTTT. Amino acid sequence: CASSLATGIPDTQYF.

The chain employs TRBV5-1 and TRBJ2-7; no definite D call. V lost 0 bases and J 5 bases, leaving 12 bases between the germline ends. CDR1 SGHRS and CDR2 YFSETQ come from the germline V gene. The CDR3 is 14 amino acids. The CDR3: CASSLDGPYDEQYF. The CDR3 nucleotides read TGCGCCAGCAGCTTGGATGGACCTTACGACGAGCAGTACTTC.

This clone has more than one count but fewer than ten. The chain recombines TRBV27 with TRBJ2-7; TRBD2 matches at 14 bases. CDR1 and CDR2 from the germline V gene are MNHEY and SMNVEV (reference sequence). V trimming: 5 bases; J trimming: 7 bases; junction bases outside the gene matches: 10. This CDR3 spans 16 amino acids. Here the CDR3 reads CASSTQGLAGVREQYF. CDR3 in DNA: TGTGCCAGCAGTACCCAGGGACTAGCGGGAGTTCGGGAGCAGTACTTC.

The J gene is TRBJ2-1, the V gene TRBV14; possibly TRBD1 or TRBD2 for D (6 bases each). Trimming left V 1 base short and J 7 bases short, with 17 bases between. There are 16 residues in the CDR3. Germline V gene lookup returns CDR1 SGHDN and CDR2 FVKESK. The CDR3 reads CASSQGWQGRWNEQFF. DNA for the CDR3: TGTGCCAGCAGCCAAGGTTGGCAGGGGAGGTGGAATGAGCAGTTCTTC.

The genes are TRBV7-8 and TRBJ1-1; a possible D gene is TRBD1 (6 bases). From germline, CDR1 is SGHVS and CDR2 FQNEAQ. This CDR3 region has 13 residues. With 5 bases removed from V and 1 base from J, the gap between germline ends came to 8 bases. The CDR3 nucleotides read TGTGCCAGCAGCGCCAGGGGGAACACTGAAGCTTTCTTT. Translated: CASSARGNTEAFF.

The chain combines TRBV5-1 with TRBJ1-2; tentatively, D is TRBD1 (5 bases). V dropped 4 bases and J dropped 7 bases, with 17 bases sitting between them. The V gene's germline CDR1 is SGHRS and CDR2 YFSETQ. There are 14 residues in the CDR3. The CDR3 nucleotides read TGCGCCAGCAGCCAGGGCGACAGAGCCGGTGGCTACACCTTC. It encodes CASSQGDRAGGYTF.

The chain is built from TRBV28 and TRBJ1-1; D is possibly TRBD1 (6 bases). Per germline, CDR1 MDHEN and CDR2 SYDVKM. This CDR3 has 11 residues. V was clipped by 10 bases and J by 6 bases, with 12 bases between them. The DNA for the CDR3 is TGTGCCACCTCCGGGGGCGCTGAAGCTTTCTTT. It specifies CATSGGAEAFF.

The J gene is TRBJ2-3, the V gene TRBV15; weak D call: TRBD2 (6 bases). CDR1 is LNHNV, CDR2 YYDKDF, per germline (reference sequence). Deletions cut 3 bases from V and 6 bases from J, with 13 bases between. CDR3 length: 14 amino acids. For the CDR3, the DNA is TGTGCCACCAGCAGGGGCGGGGCAGAGGATACGCAGTATTTT. It specifies CATSRGGAEDTQYF. Supplemented by reference TRBV15 and TRBJ2-3, the full variable domain reads DAMVIQNPRYQVTQFGKPVTLSCSQTLNHNVMYWYQQKSSQAPKLLFHYYDKDFNNEADTPDNFQSRRPNTSFCFLDIRSPGLGDTAMYLCATSRGGAEDTQYFGPGTRLTVL.

In this sample, this clone is medium-sized (0.01 to 0.1%). The V call is TRBV7-9, the J call TRBJ2-3; 11 bases match TRBD2. CDR1 and CDR2 from the germline V gene are SEHNR and FQNEAQ (reference sequence). This CDR3 comprises 15 residues. The V segment lost 0 bases and the J segment 7 bases; nucleotides outside the gene matches: 3. This CDR3 is CASSLASGGANTQYF. CDR3 DNA sequence: TGTGCCAGCAGCTTAGCTAGCGGGGGGGCGAATACGCAGTATTTT.